There are many counts of the clone carrying this T cell receptor (beta chain). What it binds is unknown. V lost 4 bases to trimming and J lost 8 bases, with 18 bases between them. The CDR3 runs 16 residues. Germline V gene lookup returns CDR1 SEHNR and CDR2 FQNEAQ (reference sequence). TCRdb used MiXCR to reprocess the reads, holding one entry per CDR3 protein. The profile shows 500,000 to 600,000 distinct CDR3 sequences, 16% of them singletons. The data stem from a study of T cell repertoires in cytomegalovirus infection. Study details: Public signatures in TCR beta pointed to CMV infection and matching HLA type. Study results and limitations: Dominating the ex vivo response were HLA-C-restricted CMV-specific TCR beta clonotypes. Cumulated frequencies of public TCR beta families served to identify carriers of CMV plus the relevant HLA.

The TCR sequence derives from a human donor in good health (CMV status not recorded). Some clones in this sample may be carry-over from other donors' samples. This chain joins TRBV7-9 and TRBJ1-6, with D tentatively TRBD1 (6 bases). The material sequenced was CD8+ T cells from PBMCs. CDR3 loop: CASSSPATGWDSPLHF. The CDR3 DNA sequence: TGTGCCAGCAGCTCCCCGGCAACAGGGTGGGATTCACCCCTCCACTTT.